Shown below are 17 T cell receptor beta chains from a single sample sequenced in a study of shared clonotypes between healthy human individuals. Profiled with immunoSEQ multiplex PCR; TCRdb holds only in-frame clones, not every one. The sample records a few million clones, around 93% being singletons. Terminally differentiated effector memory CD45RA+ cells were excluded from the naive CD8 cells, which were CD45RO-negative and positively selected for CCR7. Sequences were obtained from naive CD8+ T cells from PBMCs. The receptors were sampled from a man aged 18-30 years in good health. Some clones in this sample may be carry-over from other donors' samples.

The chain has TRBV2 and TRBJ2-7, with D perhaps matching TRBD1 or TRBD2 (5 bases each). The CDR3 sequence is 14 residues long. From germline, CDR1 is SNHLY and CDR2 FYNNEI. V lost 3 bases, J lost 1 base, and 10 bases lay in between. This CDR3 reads CASSDSEGSYEQYF. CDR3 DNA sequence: TGTGCCAGCAGTGACTCCGAGGGGTCCTACGAGCAGTACTTC.

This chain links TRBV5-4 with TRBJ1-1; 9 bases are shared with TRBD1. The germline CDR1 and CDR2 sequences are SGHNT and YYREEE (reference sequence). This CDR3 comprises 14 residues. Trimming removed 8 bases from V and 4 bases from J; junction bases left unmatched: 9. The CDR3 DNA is TGTGCCAGTAGATCCGGGACAGGGCGCACTGAAGCTTTCTTT. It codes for CASRSGTGRTEAFF.

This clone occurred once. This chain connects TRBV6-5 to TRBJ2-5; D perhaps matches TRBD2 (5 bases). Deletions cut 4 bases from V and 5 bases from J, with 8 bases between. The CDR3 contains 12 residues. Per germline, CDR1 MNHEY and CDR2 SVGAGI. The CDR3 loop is CASSSTGETQYF. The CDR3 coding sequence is TGTGCCAGCAGTTCGACGGGGGAGACCCAGTACTTC.

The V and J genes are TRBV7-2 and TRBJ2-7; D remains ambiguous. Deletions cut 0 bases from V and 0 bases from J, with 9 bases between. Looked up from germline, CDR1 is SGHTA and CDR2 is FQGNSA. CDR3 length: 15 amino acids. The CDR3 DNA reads TGTGCCAGCAGCTTAGCCAAGGGTATCTCCTACGAGCAGTACTTC. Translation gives CASSLAKGISYEQYF.

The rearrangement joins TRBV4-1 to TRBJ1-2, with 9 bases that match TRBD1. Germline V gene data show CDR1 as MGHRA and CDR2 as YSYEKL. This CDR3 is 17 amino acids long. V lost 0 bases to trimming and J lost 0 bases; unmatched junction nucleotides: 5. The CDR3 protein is CASSQDLRTGANYGYTF. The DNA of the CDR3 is TGCGCCAGCAGCCAAGATCTGAGGACAGGGGCTAACTATGGCTACACCTTC.

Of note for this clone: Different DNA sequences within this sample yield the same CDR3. CDR3 sequence reads: CASSLLGAYEQYF. The CDR3 nucleotides are TGTGCCAGCAGTTTACTGGGGGCCTACGAGCAGTACTTC. The chain joins TRBV27 to TRBJ2-7; perhaps D is TRBD1 or TRBD2 (5 bases each). Germline assignment: CDR1 MNHEY and CDR2 SMNVEV (reference sequence). Trimming removed 2 bases at V and 2 bases at J, with 7 bases between. The CDR3 has 13 residues.

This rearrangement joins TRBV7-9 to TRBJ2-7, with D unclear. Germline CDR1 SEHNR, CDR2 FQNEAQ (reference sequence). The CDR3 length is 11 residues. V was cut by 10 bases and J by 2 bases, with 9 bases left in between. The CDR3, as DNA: TGTGCCATAGGACCGGCCTACGAGCAGTACTTC. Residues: CAIGPAYEQYF.

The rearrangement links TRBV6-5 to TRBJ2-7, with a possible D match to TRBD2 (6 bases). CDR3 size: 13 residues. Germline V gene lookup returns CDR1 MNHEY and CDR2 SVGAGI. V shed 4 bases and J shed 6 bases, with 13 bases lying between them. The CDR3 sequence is CASSFSLGGEQYF. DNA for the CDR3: TGTGCCAGCAGTTTTTCATTGGGGGGCGAGCAGTACTTC.

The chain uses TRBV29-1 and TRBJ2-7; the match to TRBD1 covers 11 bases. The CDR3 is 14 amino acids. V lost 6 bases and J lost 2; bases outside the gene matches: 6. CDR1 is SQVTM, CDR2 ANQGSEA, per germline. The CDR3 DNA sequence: TGCAGCGTGGAGGGACAGGGGGATACCTACGAGCAGTACTTC. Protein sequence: CSVEGQGDTYEQYF.

CDR3 sequence (DNA): TGTGCCAGCAGCTTATACAGGCAAAAAGTTTCCTACGAGCAGTACTTC. Its protein is CASSLYRQKVSYEQYF. The chain links TRBV13 to TRBJ2-7; D possibly corresponds to TRBD1 (5 bases). The CDR3 totals 16 residues. Trimming took 2 bases from V and 1 from J, leaving 15 bases between them. CDR1 is PRHDT and CDR2 is FYEKMQ in the germline V gene (reference sequence).

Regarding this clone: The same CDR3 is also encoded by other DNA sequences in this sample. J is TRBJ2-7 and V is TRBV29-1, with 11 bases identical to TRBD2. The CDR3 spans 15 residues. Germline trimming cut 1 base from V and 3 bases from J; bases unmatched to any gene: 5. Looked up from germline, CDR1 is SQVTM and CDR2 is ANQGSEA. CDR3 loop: CSVEGGTSGIYEQYF. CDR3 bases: TGCAGCGTTGAAGGCGGGACTAGCGGAATCTACGAGCAGTACTTC.

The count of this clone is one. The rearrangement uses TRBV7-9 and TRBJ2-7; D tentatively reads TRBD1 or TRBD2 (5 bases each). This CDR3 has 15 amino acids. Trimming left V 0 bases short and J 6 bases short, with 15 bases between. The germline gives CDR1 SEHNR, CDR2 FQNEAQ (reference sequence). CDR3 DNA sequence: TGTGCCAGCAGCTTAGCGCTGGGGCTAGCTTCCGAGCAGTACTTC. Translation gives CASSLALGLASEQYF. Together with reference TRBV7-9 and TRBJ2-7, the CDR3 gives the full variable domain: DTGVSQNPRHKITKRGQNVTFRCDPISEHNRLYWYRQTLGQGPEFLTYFQNEAQLEKSRLLSDRFSAERPKGSFSTLEIQRTEQGDSAMYLCASSLALGLASEQYFGPGTRLTVT.

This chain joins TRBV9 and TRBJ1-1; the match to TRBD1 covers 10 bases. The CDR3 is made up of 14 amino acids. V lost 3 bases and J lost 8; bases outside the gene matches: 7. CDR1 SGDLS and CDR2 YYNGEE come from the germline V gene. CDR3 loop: CASSAEGTGVEAFF. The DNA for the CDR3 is TGTGCCAGCAGCGCCGAAGGGACAGGGGTGGAAGCTTTCTTT.

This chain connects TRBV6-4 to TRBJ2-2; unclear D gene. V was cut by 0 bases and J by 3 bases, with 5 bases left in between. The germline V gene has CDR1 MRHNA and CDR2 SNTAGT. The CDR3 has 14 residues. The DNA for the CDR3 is TGTGCCAGCAGTGACTCTCCGGACACCGGGGAGCTGTTTTTT. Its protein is CASSDSPDTGELFF.

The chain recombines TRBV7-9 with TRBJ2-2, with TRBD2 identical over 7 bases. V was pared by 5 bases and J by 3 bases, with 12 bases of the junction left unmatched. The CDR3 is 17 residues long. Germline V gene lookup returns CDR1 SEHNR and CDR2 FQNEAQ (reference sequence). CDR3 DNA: TGTGCCAGCAGCCCTTACCCCCGGGAGGCTTACACCGGGGAGCTGTTTTTT. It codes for CASSPYPREAYTGELFF.

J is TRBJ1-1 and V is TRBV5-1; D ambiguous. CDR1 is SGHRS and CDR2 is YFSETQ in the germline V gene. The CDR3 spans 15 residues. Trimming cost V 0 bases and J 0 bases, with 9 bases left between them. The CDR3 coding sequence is TGCGCCAGCAGCTTGGCGAGAGAAATGAACACTGAAGCTTTCTTT. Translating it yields CASSLAREMNTEAFF. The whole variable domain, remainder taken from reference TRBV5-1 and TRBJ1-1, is KAGVTQTPRYLIKTRGQQVTLSCSPISGHRSVSWYQQTPGQGLQFLFEYFSETQRNKGNFPGRFSGRQFSNSRSEMNVSTLELGDSALYLCASSLAREMNTEAFFGQGTRLTVV.

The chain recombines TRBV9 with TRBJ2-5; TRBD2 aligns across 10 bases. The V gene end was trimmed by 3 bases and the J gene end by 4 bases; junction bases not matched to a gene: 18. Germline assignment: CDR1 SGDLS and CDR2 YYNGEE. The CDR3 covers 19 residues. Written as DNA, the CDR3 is TGTGCCAGCAGCGGAATGGGACAGGAGCTAGCGGGAGTTCGAGAGACCCAGTACTTC. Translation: CASSGMGQELAGVRETQYF.